These 13 T cell receptor beta chains were all obtained from the same sample, sequenced in a study of regulatory T cells in long-lasting Graves disease. Researchers made TCR beta libraries by using iRepertoire HTBI primers and running Arm-PCR on CDR3 regions. TCRdb used MiXCR to reprocess the multiplex PCR reads, holding one entry per CDR3 protein. The table includes more than 300,000 distinct CDR3 sequences, roughly 15% detected once. Indicated time point: newly diagnosed GD, antithyroid drugs for less than 3 months. Extracted PBMC RNA gave rise to the TCR library. These same records also appear under a second study, on T cells in Graves' hyperthyroidism and ophthalmopathy.

The material was peripheral blood mononuclear cells (PBMCs), obtained at new diagnosis, from a patient treated with antithyroid drugs. These receptors were collected from a woman aged 18 to 35 with Graves disease.

This clonotype was recorded many times. The chain is built from TRBV6-1 and TRBJ1-2; tentatively, D is TRBD1 (5 bases). V was trimmed by 7 bases and J by 2 bases, leaving 8 bases between them. Per the germline V gene, CDR1 is MNHNS and CDR2 is SASEGT. This CDR3 contains 12 residues. The CDR3 spells CASTDSNYGYTF. The CDR3 nucleotides are TGTGCCAGCACTGACAGCAACTATGGCTACACCTTC.

The chain recombines TRBV6-1 with TRBJ2-2; D perhaps matches TRBD2 (6 bases). CDR1 is MNHNS, CDR2 SASEGT, per germline. The CDR3 has 13 amino acids. V was shortened by 6 bases and J by 6 bases, with 11 bases between the two germline ends. Here the CDR3 DNA reads TGTGCCAGCAGCCGTACTAGCCCCGGGGAGCTGTTTTTT. Translating it yields CASSRTSPGELFF.

In this sample, this clonotype turned up a few times. The chain couples TRBV2 to TRBJ2-7, with D perhaps TRBD1 (5 bases). The CDR3 loop spans 14 amino acids. CDR1 SNHLY and CDR2 FYNNEI come from the germline V gene. The ends were cut back, 3 bases at V and 6 bases at J, with 15 bases in the middle. In DNA, the CDR3 is TGTGCCAGCAGTGACCGCCAGGGTGAAGGCGAGCAGTACTTC. Residues: CASSDRQGEGEQYF.

This clonotype was recorded at least ten times. The rearrangement joins TRBV2 to TRBJ1-2; TRBD1 might be the D (5 bases). The germline CDR1 and CDR2 sequences are SNHLY and FYNNEI. The V end lost 4 bases, the J end lost 8 bases, and 14 bases lay between the germline ends. The CDR3 length is 13 residues. The CDR3 DNA sequence: TGTGCCAGCAGTGGGACGGGGGTTGGAGGCTACACCTTC. As protein: CASSGTGVGGYTF.

This clonotype was observed many times. This chain connects TRBV2 to TRBJ2-3; no reliable D call. V lost 7 bases, J lost 5 bases, and 16 bases lay in between. CDR1 is SNHLY and CDR2 is FYNNEI in the germline V gene. This CDR3 has 14 amino acids. CDR3: CASTGPTRRDTQYF. The DNA of the CDR3 is TGTGCCAGCACCGGGCCTACCCGTCGAGATACGCAGTATTTT.

The CDR3 region has the DNA TGTGCCAGTAGTATCGGTTACTGGAAGGGCGCGAAGGGTATGAACACTGAAGCTTTCTTT. It encodes CASSIGYWKGAKGMNTEAFF. This sequence joins TRBV19 and TRBJ1-1; D unresolved. Trimming took off 3 bases at V and 0 bases at J, with 26 bases between the two ends. The CDR3 has 20 residues. Germline CDR1 is LNHDA and CDR2 is SQIVND (reference sequence).

This clonotype came up many times. The V and J genes are TRBV7-6 and TRBJ2-7; 7 nucleotides agree with TRBD2. The CDR3 sequence is 14 residues long. V was clipped by 0 bases and J by 5 bases; unmatched bases: 4. Looked up from germline, CDR1 is SGHVS and CDR2 is FNYEAQ. The CDR3 loop reads CASSLAGGRNEQYF. The CDR3 bases are TGTGCCAGCAGCTTAGCGGGAGGGAGGAACGAGCAGTACTTC.

This clonotype came up a few times. The gene calls are TRBV27 and TRBJ2-1, with 9 bases fitting TRBD1. Germline CDR1 reads MNHEY; CDR2 reads SMNVEV (reference sequence). Trimming at V came to 5 bases and at J to 9 bases, leaving 8 bases not matched to a gene. The CDR3 totals 14 residues. The CDR3 region is CASSKGTGIGEQFF. The CDR3 DNA follows: TGTGCCAGCAGTAAAGGGACAGGGATCGGTGAGCAGTTCTTC.

The CDR3 loop is CASGQDRGVGGYTF. CDR3 nucleotides: TGTGCCAGCGGACAAGACAGGGGTGTTGGAGGCTACACCTTC. The rearrangement links TRBV27 to TRBJ1-2; TRBD1 agrees at 8 bases. The J segment lost 8 bases and the V segment lost 8 bases, leaving 13 bases of the junction unmatched. The CDR3 runs 14 residues. Germline V gives CDR1 MNHEY, CDR2 SMNVEV (reference sequence).

The sample holds many counts of this clonotype. The rearrangement joins TRBV5-1 to TRBJ2-3; the D call may be TRBD1 or TRBD2 (5 bases each). The CDR3 spans 13 residues. V dropped 4 bases and J dropped 1 base, with 7 bases sitting between them. CDR1 and CDR2 (germline): SGHRS, YFSETQ. The CDR3 DNA follows: TGCGCCAGCAGCAGGGACGGCACAGATACGCAGTATTTT. This sequence encodes CASSRDGTDTQYF.

The chain is built from TRBV7-3 and TRBJ1-2, with 10 bases fitting TRBD1. The germline V gene encodes CDR1 SGHTA and CDR2 FQGTGA. The CDR3 spans 16 residues. With 6 bases clipped from V and 2 bases from J, the junction kept 9 bases outside the gene matches. Here the CDR3 DNA reads TGTGCCAGCAGTCCCCTCGGGACAGGGGAAAACTATGGCTACACCTTC. This sequence encodes CASSPLGTGENYGYTF.

About this clonotype: Possible read error: a much larger clone is one base away. The chain carries TRBV20-1 and TRBJ1-5; no firm D call. From germline, CDR1 is DFQATT and CDR2 SNEGSKA (reference sequence). The CDR3 sequence is 14 residues long. CDR3 bases: TGCAGTGCACCCCCCCCGTTAGGCAATCAGCCCCGGCATTTT. It translates to CSAPPPLGNQPRHF.

This clonotype was detected ten times or more. The J gene is TRBJ2-1, the V gene TRBV5-1, with D maybe TRBD2 (6 bases). V gave up 0 bases and J gave up 5 bases, with 9 bases separating them. The CDR3 is 14 residues long. Germline values: CDR1 SGHRS, CDR2 YFSETQ. CDR3 in DNA: TGCGCCAGCAGCTTGGGGGAGCGGGACAATGAGCAGTTCTTC. It codes for CASSLGERDNEQFF.